Included here is one TCR beta chain sequence, with context. Data came from immunoSEQ multiplex PCR; TCRdb stores just in-frame clones and leaves some out. Among about 120,000 clones listed, 86% were seen once. The data were taken from a study of blood T cell repertoires in COVID-19. About the study: Samples taken during acute and convalescent COVID-19 were collected in the United States, Italy and Spain. Nucleic acid was either cDNA or gDNA, and it came from T cells, B-cell-depleted T cells, or PBMCs.

V lost 6 bases, J lost 4 bases, and 5 bases stayed unmatched. The CDR3 is 13 amino acids. This receptor was taken from a man aged 40-49 years with acute or convalescent COVID-19. This chain joins TRBV12-3 or TRBV12-4 and TRBJ1-1, with TRBD1 matching over 7 bases. Specimen: peripheral blood. The CDR3 here is CASSSRQGTEAFF. DNA for the CDR3: TGTGCCAGCAGCTCTAGACAGGGCACTGAAGCTTTCTTT.